The rows below give T cell receptor beta chains drawn from one sample of a study of blood T cell repertoires in COVID-19. Using immunoSEQ multiplex PCR, the repertoire was profiled, and TCRdb retains in-frame clones only, with some absent. The table lists tens of thousands of clones, 85% to 90% of them singletons. The sequencing input was peripheral blood. The receptors derive from a man between 60 and 70 years old with active COVID-19. The CDR3 runs from the conserved cysteine through the conserved F or W.

J gene,V gene,CDR3 protein
TRBJ2-3,TRBV19,CASRKQGSTDTQYF
TRBJ2-1,TRBV4-3,CASSRTGGIYNEQFF
TRBJ2-1,TRBV2,CASGVSAGEQFF
TRBJ1-6,TRBV2,CASSAYNSPLHF
TRBJ1-1,TRBV28,CASSLGRGYIRTEAFF
TRBJ1-4,TRBV6-5,CASSTGYRNEKLFF
TRBJ2-5,TRBV12-3/TRBV12-4,CASSLGQEETQYF
TRBJ2-7,TRBV5-1,CASSHSGSLYEQYF
TRBJ2-7,TRBV27,CASRFLAGVGEQYF
TRBJ1-6,TRBV28,CASSLTGTAASPLHF
TRBJ1-2,TRBV28,CASSFPTGPIYGYTF
TRBJ2-3,TRBV2,CASSRLRLAPGGGTDTQYF
TRBJ2-7,TRBV19,CASSIAVRAYEQYF
TRBJ2-5,TRBV19,CATRERAGGETQYF
TRBJ2-7,TRBV7-2,CASSLARLAGAPREQYF
TRBJ2-1,TRBV7-2,CASSLETSGFLSYNEQFF
TRBJ2-7,TRBV28,CASQETSGILNYEQYF
TRBJ1-4,TRBV4-2,CASSPRGGPTNEKLFF
TRBJ1-4,TRBV4-2,CASSQLAGEKLFF
TRBJ1-1,TRBV7-9,CASSPTGTVNTEAFF
TRBJ2-3,TRBV9,CASSVLVTPDTQYF
TRBJ2-3,TRBV6-2/TRBV6-3,CASSYSTGGKSTDTQYF
TRBJ2-3,TRBV7-9,CASSSLSGGEKADTQYF
TRBJ1-2,TRBV27,CASSPLARQSVFGGYTF
TRBJ1-1,TRBV3-1/TRBV3-2,CASSKRGGLAEAFF
TRBJ2-1,TRBV4-2,CASSQTGTGGGEQFF
TRBJ1-5,TRBV3-1/TRBV3-2,CASSHRDINQPQHF
TRBJ2-7,TRBV5-1,CASSLGGGPYEQYF
TRBJ1-1,TRBV28,CASSLSGIAEAFF
TRBJ2-3,TRBV2,CASSALGGDTQYF
TRBJ1-1,TRBV5-4,CASSLVPARAEAFF
TRBJ2-5,TRBV5-6,CASSLRTGTETQYF
TRBJ2-1,TRBV5-5,CASSSNSGLIITREQFF
TRBJ1-3,TRBV4-1,CASSLGGGTGNTIYF
TRBJ2-3,TRBV19,CASSIGLAGGNTQYF
TRBJ1-6,TRBV30,CAWSLSTRSYNSPLHF
TRBJ1-1,TRBV7-9,CASSLNLGTEAFF
TRBJ1-1,TRBV20-1,CSASRQGGTEAFF
TRBJ2-1,TRBV5-4,CASSLTSGGDNEQFF
TRBJ2-3,TRBV28,CASSSKRPDRERTDTQYF
TRBJ2-1,TRBV21-1,CASSKAGGGRAHEQFF
TRBJ2-1,TRBV6-2/TRBV6-3,CASSYSGRGSNEQFF
TRBJ2-7,TRBV20-1,CSARRTGEQYF
TRBJ2-7,TRBV7-3,CASSLKAGPYEQYF
TRBJ2-1,TRBV7-2,CASSLAASRHNEQFF
TRBJ1-6,TRBV19,CASWGGIGPNSPLHF
TRBJ1-5,TRBV11-2,CASSLVQDQPQHF
TRBJ2-1,TRBV11-1,CASSRRLAGGSEQFF
TRBJ2-7,TRBV28,CASGLRGGPQYF
TRBJ2-6,TRBV7-2,CASSLGTGMLGANVLTF
TRBJ1-5,TRBV24-1,CATSRSGPGYSNQPQHF
TRBJ2-1,TRBV11-2,CASSVSAPSYNEQFF
TRBJ1-5,TRBV5-1,CASSLGGMSNQPQHF